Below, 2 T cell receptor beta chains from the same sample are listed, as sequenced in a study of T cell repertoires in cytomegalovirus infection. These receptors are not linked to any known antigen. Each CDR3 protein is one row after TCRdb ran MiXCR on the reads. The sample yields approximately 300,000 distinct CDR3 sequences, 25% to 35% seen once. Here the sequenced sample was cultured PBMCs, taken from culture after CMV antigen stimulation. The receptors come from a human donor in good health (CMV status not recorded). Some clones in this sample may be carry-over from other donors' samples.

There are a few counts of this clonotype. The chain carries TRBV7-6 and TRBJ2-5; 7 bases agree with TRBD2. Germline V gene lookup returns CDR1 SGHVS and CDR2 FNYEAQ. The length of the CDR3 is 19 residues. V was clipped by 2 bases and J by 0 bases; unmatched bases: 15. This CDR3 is CASSLRWGPAGTNQETQYF. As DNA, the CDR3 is TGTGCCAGCAGCTTAAGGTGGGGCCCAGCGGGGACGAACCAAGAGACCCAGTACTTC.

The CDR3 DNA reads TGTGCCAGCAGTTTCCTTGCTGCCCAGGGTGGGCAGCCCCAGCATTTT. It encodes CASSFLAAQGGQPQHF. The chain carries TRBV28 and TRBJ1-5, with D possibly matching TRBD1 (5 bases). Trimming removed 3 bases from V and 7 bases from J, with 19 bases in between. CDR3 length: 16 residues. Germline CDR1 reads MDHEN; CDR2 reads SYDVKM. The whole variable domain, remainder taken from reference TRBV28 and TRBJ1-5, is DVKVTQSSRYLVKRTGEKVFLECVQDMDHENMFWYRQDPGLGLRLIYFSYDVKMKEKGDIPEGYSVSREKKERFSLILESASTNQTSMYLCASSFLAAQGGQPQHFGDGTRLSIL.